The 31 T cell receptor beta chains below come from one sample, sequenced in a study of vaccination and CD4 T cells after COVID-19. These receptors have no known antigen. The treatment is: approximately 9-day PBMC culture with coronavirus spike peptide pools or control peptides (ViraFEST assay). Sequenced with the Oncomine TCR Beta short-read assay was DNA taken from cultured CD4+ T cells. Using its own MiXCR run on the PCR reads, TCRdb lists one record per CDR3 protein. The table records about 18,000 distinct CDR3 sequences, 50% of them present only once. The sequenced sample was CD4+ T cells from blood, cultured in vitro. These receptor sequences come from a human donor who had recovered from COVID-19.

This chain uses TRBV28 with TRBJ1-1; TRBD1 is a possible D gene (5 bases). V lost 5 bases, J lost 4 bases, and 17 bases lay in between. Germline V lookup: CDR1 MDHEN, CDR2 SYDVKM. This CDR3 spans 15 amino acids. CDR3 protein: CASSTPRGGITEAFF. CDR3 nucleotide sequence: TGTGCCAGCAGTACTCCCCGGGGCGGGATCACTGAAGCTTTCTTT.

A few counts support this clonotype. V is TRBV20-1 and J is TRBJ2-5, with 7 bases lining up with TRBD1. The V gene's germline CDR1 is DFQATT and CDR2 SNEGSKA (reference sequence). With V trimmed by 5 bases and J by 1 base, 4 bases remained unmatched. This CDR3 is 13 amino acids long. CDR3: CSAPRTGQETQYF. The CDR3 DNA reads as TGCAGTGCTCCACGGACAGGCCAAGAGACCCAGTACTTC.

The rearrangement uses TRBV12-3 or TRBV12-4 and TRBJ1-2; no definite D call. Trimming shortened V by 1 base and J by 5 bases, and 2 bases separated the two germline ends. The CDR3 extends over 11 amino acids. The CDR3: CASSLGYGYTF. As DNA, the CDR3 is TGTGCCAGCAGTTTAGGGTATGGCTACACCTTC.

As to this clonotype: Mismatch with germline at one junction end may stem from a read error. V usage is TRBV10-2 and J usage is TRBJ1-2; tentative D call: TRBD1 (6 bases). The germline V gene encodes CDR1 WSHSY and CDR2 SAAADI. The CDR3 has 10 residues. The CDR3 DNA sequence: TGCGCCAGCAGTGGCCCAGGGGTGGCCTTC. Translated: CASSGPGVAF.

The genes are TRBV11-3 and TRBJ2-2; no firm D call. From germline, CDR1 is SGHNT and CDR2 YENEEA. V dropped 2 bases and J dropped 7 bases, with 14 bases sitting between them. This CDR3 has 15 residues. The CDR3 DNA reads as TGTGCCAGCAGCTTACCCCAACGTTTGGGCGGGGAGCTGTTTTTT. Translating gives CASSLPQRLGGELFF.

A few counts support this clonotype. The J gene is TRBJ1-2, the V gene TRBV20-1; D is perhaps TRBD1 (5 bases). V lost 0 bases, J lost 4 bases, and 12 bases lay in between. Germline lookup yields CDR1 DFQATT and CDR2 SNEGSKA (reference sequence). This CDR3 is 14 amino acids long. The chain's CDR3 is CSARDQGEGYGYTF. CDR3 sequence (DNA): TGCAGTGCTAGAGATCAAGGGGAGGGCTATGGCTACACCTTC.

Comments on this clonotype: The junction departs from germline at one end; a sequencing error may be responsible. The chain joins TRBV12-3 or TRBV12-4 to TRBJ2-4, with 7 positions matching TRBD2. The CDR3 has 12 residues. CDR3 DNA: TGTGCCAGCAGTTTTGTGACGGGACTACCGCACTTC. Its translation is CASSFVTGLPHF.

The genes are TRBV11-3 and TRBJ2-5; D possibly corresponds to TRBD2 (5 bases). Germline V CDR1 and CDR2: SGHNT, YENEEA. V lost 5 bases and J lost 4, with 14 bases in between. The CDR3 spans 14 residues. Written as DNA, the CDR3 is TGTGCCAGCAGCCGTATGGACTGGCGAGAGACCCAGTACTTC. As protein: CASSRMDWRETQYF.

The rearrangement links TRBV7-3 to TRBJ2-7, with 13 bases aligning to TRBD2. V was pared by 5 bases and J by 7 bases, with 8 bases of the junction left unmatched. Germline values: CDR1 SGHTA, CDR2 FQGTGA. There are 15 residues in the CDR3. CDR3 sequence: CASSQTGLAGQEQYF. The CDR3 DNA follows: TGTGCCAGCAGCCAGACGGGACTAGCGGGACAAGAGCAGTACTTC.

V is TRBV4-1 and J is TRBJ1-5, with 8 bases fitting TRBD1. The CDR3 has 17 residues. In germline, CDR1 is MGHRA, CDR2 YSYEKL. V lost 6 bases, J lost 6 bases, and 16 bases stayed unmatched. The CDR3 nucleotides read TGCGCCAGCAGTCCAAGTTTGGTCAGGGGGCCCAGTCAGCCCCAGCATTTT. This encodes CASSPSLVRGPSQPQHF.

This clonotype showed up just a few times. The rearrangement uses TRBV7-2 and TRBJ1-5; TRBD1 might be the D (5 bases). Germline V gene lookup returns CDR1 SGHTA and CDR2 FQGNSA. Trimming removed 6 bases from V and 2 bases from J, with 17 bases in between. This CDR3 contains 16 residues. The DNA for the CDR3 is TGTGCCAGCAGTACTACTACGGGGGGTGGCAATCAGCCCCAGCATTTT. Translation: CASSTTTGGGNQPQHF.

The rearrangement joins TRBV7-3 to TRBJ2-6; 13 bases match TRBD2. This CDR3 comprises 17 residues. Trimming at V came to 6 bases and at J to 3 bases, leaving 5 bases not matched to a gene. The V gene's germline CDR1 is SGHTA and CDR2 FQGTGA. The CDR3 DNA is TGTGCCAGCAGTACTAGCGGGAGGGCCGGTGGGGCCAACGTCCTGACTTTC. Encoded protein: CASSTSGRAGGANVLTF.

The CDR3: CASSLEGATSNYGYTF. Here the CDR3 DNA reads TGTGCCAGCAGTCTCGAGGGGGCCACGTCTAACTATGGCTACACCTTC. The V and J genes are TRBV27 and TRBJ1-2; 7 bases are a match to TRBD1. Germline V gives CDR1 MNHEY, CDR2 SMNVEV (reference sequence). This CDR3 has 16 residues. Trimming cost V 5 bases and J 0 bases; bases outside gene matches: 9.

The chain is built from TRBV6-5 and TRBJ1-3, with a weak D call TRBD1 (5 bases). The V and J ends lost 0 bases and 3 bases respectively, with 6 bases between them. There are 14 residues in the CDR3. Germline V gene lookup returns CDR1 MNHEY and CDR2 SVGAGI. The CDR3, as DNA: TGTGCCAGCAGTTACTCGACAGTTGGAAACACCATATATTTT. It translates to CASSYSTVGNTIYF.

The genes are TRBV7-9 and TRBJ1-5; D not resolved. Germline CDR1 SEHNR, CDR2 FQNEAQ (reference sequence). The length of the CDR3 is 12 residues. Trimming took off 3 bases at V and 1 base at J, with 1 base between the two ends. In DNA, the CDR3 is TGTGCCAGCAGCTTGAGCAATCAGCCCCAGCATTTT. It specifies CASSLSNQPQHF.

This clonotype was detected once. The rearrangement joins TRBV6-1 to TRBJ2-1, with D possibly being TRBD1 (6 bases). Trimming pared 11 bases from V and 7 bases from J, leaving 15 bases between. CDR1 is MNHNS, CDR2 SASEGT, per germline. This CDR3 has 12 residues. CDR3 residues: CAVRGSSNEQFF. CDR3 nucleotide sequence: TGTGCCGTCAGGGGTAGCTCTAATGAGCAGTTCTTC.

J is TRBJ1-1 and V is TRBV20-1; weak D call: TRBD1 (6 bases). The length of the CDR3 is 13 residues. The germline V gene encodes CDR1 DFQATT and CDR2 SNEGSKA (reference sequence). The germline V and J ends were trimmed by 4 bases and 1 base, with 10 bases remaining between them. The DNA for the CDR3 is TGCAGTGCTATGTGGGGGCCGAACACTGAAGCTTTCTTT. Translated, it gives CSAMWGPNTEAFF.

This clonotype was observed a few times. The chain couples TRBV24-1 to TRBJ1-5; the D is unclear. The CDR3 consists of 13 residues. The V end lost 2 bases, the J end lost 5 bases, and 6 bases lay between the germline ends. In germline, CDR1 is KGHDR, CDR2 SFDVKD. CDR3 loop: CATSDSRDQPQHF. Here the CDR3 DNA reads TGTGCCACCAGTGATTCCCGAGATCAGCCCCAGCATTTT.

The rearrangement links TRBV2 to TRBJ2-3; TRBD2 is a possible D gene (6 bases). V dropped 7 bases and J dropped 4 bases, with 18 bases sitting between them. The germline gives CDR1 SNHLY, CDR2 FYNNEI. CDR3 length: 15 residues. CDR3 sequence reads: CASIGLEGRADTQYF. In DNA form, the CDR3 reads TGTGCCAGCATCGGACTGGAGGGCCGGGCAGATACGCAGTATTTT.

The chain has TRBV6-1 and TRBJ1-1; maybe TRBD1 (5 bases). Germline V gene sequence: CDR1 MNHNS, CDR2 SASEGT. V was cut by 6 bases and J by 4 bases, with 27 bases left in between. The CDR3 covers 18 residues. This chain's CDR3 is CASSPWSGASKGTTEAFF. In DNA form, the CDR3 reads TGTGCCAGCAGCCCGTGGTCAGGAGCCTCCAAGGGGACCACTGAAGCTTTCTTT.

This sequence joins TRBV18 and TRBJ1-2, with TRBD1 matching over 8 bases. Per the germline V gene, CDR1 is KGHSH and CDR2 is LQKENI. V gave up 3 bases and J gave up 6 bases; unmatched junction bases: 9. The CDR3 length is 15 residues. CDR3 region: CASSPWGRGQDGYTF. CDR3 DNA sequence: TGTGCCAGCTCACCCTGGGGCAGGGGGCAGGATGGCTACACCTTC.

The chain is built from TRBV7-6 and TRBJ1-1; 7 bases are shared with TRBD1. Germline V gene lookup returns CDR1 SGHVS and CDR2 FNYEAQ. V trimming: 5 bases; J trimming: 7 bases; junction bases outside the gene matches: 10. This CDR3 spans 14 amino acids. The CDR3 DNA reads TGTGCCAGCAGCCCGTGGACAGGAGCGGGTGAAGCTTTCTTT. This translates into CASSPWTGAGEAFF.

The CDR3 protein is CASSITGGANTGELFF. CDR3 bases: TGTGCCAGCAGTATTACAGGGGGTGCGAACACCGGGGAGCTGTTTTTT. The chain links TRBV6-1 to TRBJ2-2, with 8 nucleotides matching TRBD1. Germline CDR1 reads MNHNS; CDR2 reads SASEGT. Trimming cost V 5 bases and J 0 bases; bases outside gene matches: 5. The CDR3 has 16 amino acids.

This clonotype showed up just once. CDR3 in amino acids: CASSQGTAPETLHF. The DNA of the CDR3 is TGTGCCAGCAGCCAGGGGACAGCCCCTGAGACCCTCCACTTT. The chain uses TRBV4-2 and TRBJ1-6, with 7 bases that match TRBD1. The CDR3 loop spans 14 amino acids. Germline lookup yields CDR1 LGHNA and CDR2 YNFKEQ. Trimming cost V 3 bases and J 14 bases; bases outside gene matches: 10.

In its sample, this clonotype was seen a few times. The chain uses TRBV6-1 and TRBJ1-3; 10 nucleotides line up with TRBD1. V shed 5 bases and J 2 bases; nucleotides not matched to a gene: 6. Germline loops: CDR1 MNHNS, CDR2 SASEGT. The CDR3 is 16 amino acids. The CDR3, as DNA: TGTGCCAGCAGTCTCGGACAGGGGGATCCTGGAAACACCATATATTTT. It translates to CASSLGQGDPGNTIYF.

This chain uses TRBV12-3 or TRBV12-4 with TRBJ1-5; 7 bases agree with TRBD1. V lost 6 bases, J lost 3 bases, and 5 bases stayed unmatched. This CDR3 is 14 amino acids long. CDR3 amino acids: CASSFTGDNQPQHF. The CDR3 bases are TGTGCCAGCAGCTTCACAGGGGACAATCAGCCCCAGCATTTT.

J is TRBJ2-7 and V is TRBV9, with TRBD2 identical over 8 bases. CDR3 length: 13 residues. Germline V gene data show CDR1 as SGDLS and CDR2 as YYNGEE. The trim removed 3 bases at V and 3 bases at J, leaving 2 bases unmatched. Here the CDR3 reads CASSAGLVYEQYF. CDR3 nucleotides: TGTGCCAGCAGCGCGGGACTAGTCTACGAGCAGTACTTC. Complete variable domain (other parts from reference TRBV9 and TRBJ2-7): DSGVTQTPKHLITATGQRVTLRCSPRSGDLSVYWYQQSLDQGLQFLIQYYNGEERAKGNILERFSAQQFPDLHSELNLSSLELGDSALYFCASSAGLVYEQYFGPGTRLTVT.

This chain uses TRBV28 with TRBJ2-5; 8 bases agree with TRBD1. Germline V gene sequence: CDR1 MDHEN, CDR2 SYDVKM. Unmatched junction bases numbered 9, after V lost 6 bases and J lost 3 bases. The CDR3 sequence is 15 residues long. CDR3 coding DNA: TGTGCCAGCAGCCCCCAGGGGGCCCTCAAAGAGACCCAGTACTTC. Protein sequence: CASSPQGALKETQYF.

Regarding this clonotype: At one end the junction does not follow the germline gene, possibly because of a read error. The chain's CDR3 is CASSHGLADNQETQYF. As DNA, the CDR3 is TGTGCTAGCAGCCATGGACTAGCGGACAACCAAGAGACCCAGTACTTC. The J gene is TRBJ2-5, the V gene TRBV7-7, with 10 nucleotides matching TRBD2. The CDR3 has 16 amino acids. Germline lookup yields CDR1 SSHAT and CDR2 FNYEAQ (reference sequence). Looking up the rest from reference TRBV7-7 and TRBJ2-5 gives the full variable domain: GAGVSQSPRYKVTKRGQDVTLRCDPISSHATLYWYQQALGQGPEFLTYFNYEAQPDKSGLPSDRFSAERPEGSISTLTIQRTEQRDSAMYRCASSHGLADNQETQYFGPGTRLLVL.

This clonotype was seen only a few times. This chain links TRBV28 with TRBJ2-4; D is possibly TRBD2 (5 bases). Between the trimmed V and J ends, which lost 6 bases and 8 bases, there was a span of 14 bases. The length of the CDR3 is 13 residues. Looked up from germline, CDR1 is MDHEN and CDR2 is SYDVKM. The CDR3 bases are TGTGCCAGCAGAGACATTACGAGGGACATTCAGTACTTC. Its translation is CASRDITRDIQYF. The whole variable domain, filled in from reference TRBV28 and TRBJ2-4, reads DVKVTQSSRYLVKRTGEKVFLECVQDMDHENMFWYRQDPGLGLRLIYFSYDVKMKEKGDIPEGYSVSREKKERFSLILESASTNQTSMYLCASRDITRDIQYFGAGTRLSVL.

CDR3 sequence (DNA): TGTGCCAGTGACGACCCATTGGGGGGTAAGAGCTATGGCTACACCTTC. Translated, it gives CASDDPLGGKSYGYTF. The gene calls are TRBV19 and TRBJ1-2; D might be TRBD1 (5 bases). The CDR3 sequence is 16 residues long. The germline CDR1 and CDR2 sequences are LNHDA and SQIVND (reference sequence). Trimming took 8 bases from V and 4 from J, leaving 23 bases between them.